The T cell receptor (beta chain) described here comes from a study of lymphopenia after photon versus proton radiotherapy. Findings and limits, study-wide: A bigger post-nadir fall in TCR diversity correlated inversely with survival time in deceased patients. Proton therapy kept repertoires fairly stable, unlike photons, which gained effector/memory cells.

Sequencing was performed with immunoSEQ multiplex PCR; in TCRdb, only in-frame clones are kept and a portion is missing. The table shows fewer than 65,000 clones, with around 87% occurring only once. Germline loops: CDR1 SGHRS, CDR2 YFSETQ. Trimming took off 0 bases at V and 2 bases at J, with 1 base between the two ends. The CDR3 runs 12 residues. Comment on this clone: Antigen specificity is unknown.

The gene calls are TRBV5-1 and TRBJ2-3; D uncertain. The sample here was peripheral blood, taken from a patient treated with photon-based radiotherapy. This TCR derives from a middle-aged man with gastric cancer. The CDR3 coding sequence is TGCGCCAGCAGCTTGGCCACAGATACGCAGTATTTT. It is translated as CASSLATDTQYF.